This T cell receptor beta chain was captured by sequencing in a study of blood T cell repertoires in COVID-19. Turning to the study itself: There were acute and convalescent COVID-19 samples, and they came from the United States, Italy and Spain. From T cells, B-cell-depleted T cells, or PBMCs came the material, which was cDNA or gDNA.

Authors' methods: Estimates of nucleated cell counts were drawn from the amplification of reference gene primers. TCRdb keeps only in-frame clones here, not all; method: immunoSEQ multiplex PCR. V, J and clone size reflect that table, while D and trimming were determined from the DNA. The table lists around 700,000 clones, approximately 90% of them singletons. V shed 0 bases, J shed 4 bases, and the junction held 4 bases outside the gene matches. Germline V CDR1 and CDR2: SGDLS, YYNGEE. The CDR3 is 16 residues long. The sequencing input was peripheral blood. This chain links TRBV9 with TRBJ2-3, with TRBD2 matching over 11 bases. The receptor's source is a woman younger than 35 with acute or convalescent COVID-19. The chain's CDR3 is CASSVEASGGPDTQYF. DNA for the CDR3: TGTGCCAGCAGCGTAGAGGCTAGCGGGGGGCCAGATACGCAGTATTTT.